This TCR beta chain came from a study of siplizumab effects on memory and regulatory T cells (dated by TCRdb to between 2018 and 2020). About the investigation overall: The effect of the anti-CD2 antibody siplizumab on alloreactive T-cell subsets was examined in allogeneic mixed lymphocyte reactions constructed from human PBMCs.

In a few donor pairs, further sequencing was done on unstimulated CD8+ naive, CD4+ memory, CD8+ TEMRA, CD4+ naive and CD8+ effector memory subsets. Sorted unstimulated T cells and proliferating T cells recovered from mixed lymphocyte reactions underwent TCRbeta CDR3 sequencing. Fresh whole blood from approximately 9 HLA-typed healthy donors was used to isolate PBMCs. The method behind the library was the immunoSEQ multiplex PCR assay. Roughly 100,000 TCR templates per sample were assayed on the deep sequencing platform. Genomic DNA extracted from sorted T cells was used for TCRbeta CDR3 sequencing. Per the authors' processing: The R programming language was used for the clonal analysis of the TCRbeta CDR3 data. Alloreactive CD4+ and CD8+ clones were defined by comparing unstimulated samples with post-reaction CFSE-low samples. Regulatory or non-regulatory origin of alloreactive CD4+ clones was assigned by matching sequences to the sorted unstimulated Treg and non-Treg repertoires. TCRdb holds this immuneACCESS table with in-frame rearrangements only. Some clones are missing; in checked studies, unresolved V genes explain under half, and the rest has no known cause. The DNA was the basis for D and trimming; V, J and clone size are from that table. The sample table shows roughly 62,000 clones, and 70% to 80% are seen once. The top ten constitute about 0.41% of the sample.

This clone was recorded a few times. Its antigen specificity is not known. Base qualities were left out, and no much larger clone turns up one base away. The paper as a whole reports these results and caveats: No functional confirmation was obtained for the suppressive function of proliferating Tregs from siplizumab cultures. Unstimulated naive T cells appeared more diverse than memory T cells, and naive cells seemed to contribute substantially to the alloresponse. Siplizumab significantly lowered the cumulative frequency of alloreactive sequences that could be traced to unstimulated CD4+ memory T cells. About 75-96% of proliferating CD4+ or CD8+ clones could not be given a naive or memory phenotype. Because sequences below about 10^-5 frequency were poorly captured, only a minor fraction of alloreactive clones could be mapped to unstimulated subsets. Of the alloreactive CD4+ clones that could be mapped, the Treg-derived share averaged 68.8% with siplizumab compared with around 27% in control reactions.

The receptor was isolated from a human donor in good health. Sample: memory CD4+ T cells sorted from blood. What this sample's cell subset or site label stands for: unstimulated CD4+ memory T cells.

In nucleotide form, the sequence is TGTGCCAGCAGTTTATTAGGTGGAGGGGGGAACACTGAAGCTTTCTTT. Protein translation: CASSLLGGGGNTEAFF. The chain couples TRBV28 to TRBJ1-1, with TRBD1 perhaps the D gene, on 6 matching bases. The germline V gene specifies MDHEN as CDR1 and SYDVKM as CDR2. Inclusive of the bounding cysteine and phenylalanine, the CDR3 is 16 residues long. Only the CDR3 portion is preserved as DNA: 48 bases, with reading frame beginning at the first base. Cut back by 1 base and 1 base, the V and J ends lie 13 bases apart. Supplemented by the reference TRBV28 and TRBJ1-1 proteins around the CDR3, the complete variable domain is DVKVTQSSRYLVKRTGEKVFLECVQDMDHENMFWYRQDPGLGLRLIYFSYDVKMKEKGDIPEGYSVSREKKERFSLILESASTNQTSMYLCASSLLGGGGNTEAFFGQGTRLTVV.